Here is one T cell receptor (beta chain) with its context. Its target is unknown. These data belong to a study of multiple sclerosis patients with progressive multifocal leukoencephalopathy. Whole-study results and caveats: Expanded clones at PML onset predated and persisted through natalizumab therapy. Findings may reflect JC virus infection or just general immunocompromise.

The time point: time of PML onset. Detection of JC virus DNA in cerebrospinal fluid confirmed PML diagnosed from clinical and MRI findings. Between roughly 16 and 56 months of natalizumab therapy passed before PML developed in these natalizumab-treated patients. V lost 3 bases and J 3 bases, leaving 14 bases between the germline ends. Germline assignment: CDR1 MDHEN and CDR2 SYDVKM. The CDR3 has 15 residues. This table comes from immunoSEQ multiplex PCR, and its TCRdb copy is limited to in-frame clones, with some not included. The sample yields tens of thousands of clones, around 85% seen once. This rearrangement joins TRBV28 to TRBJ1-2, with a possible D match to TRBD1 (6 bases). This TCR derives from a young woman with progressive multifocal leukoencephalopathy. Sequencing used PBMCs, obtained from a patient treated with natalizumab. The CDR3 reads CASSFGGALDYGYTF. The CDR3 region has the DNA TGTGCCAGCAGTTTTGGGGGGGCTCTTGACTATGGCTACACCTTC.